This is a list of T cell receptor beta chains from one sample in a study of radiation and T cells in renal cell carcinoma. The assay was immunoSEQ multiplex PCR, and TCRdb's table has in-frame clones only and misses some. The sample holds roughly 130,000 clones, 75% to 85% seen once. The material was blood, obtained from a patient whose treatment included radiotherapy and nephrectomy. The source of these receptors is a woman aged 60-75 years with renal cell carcinoma. Both conserved end residues are part of each CDR3. D genes are given only for firm matches. The size field is filled for only some rows; it gives once, few, many or a size class.

CDR3nt: TGCGCCAGCAGCTTGGAATCAGGGGGCCGTTTCGGGGACTATGGCTACACCTTC
CDR3aa: CASSLESGGRFGDYGYTF
d_gene: TRBD1
j_gene: TRBJ1-2
v_gene: TRBV5-1
abundance: -

CDR3nt: TGCGCCAGCACCTCAGGGTTCGGTAGCACAGATACGCAGTATTTT
CDR3aa: CASTSGFGSTDTQYF
d_gene: -
j_gene: TRBJ2-3
v_gene: TRBV5-1
abundance: -

CDR3nt: TGTGCCAGCAGCCTTTTCCCCCAGGGTTACAATGAGCAGTTCTTC
CDR3aa: CASSLFPQGYNEQFF
d_gene: -
j_gene: TRBJ2-1
v_gene: TRBV7-2
abundance: -

CDR3nt: TGTGCCACCAGCAGCTCACAGGGGGACGAAAAACTGTTTTTT
CDR3aa: CATSSSQGDEKLFF
d_gene: TRBD1
j_gene: TRBJ1-4
v_gene: TRBV15
abundance: few

CDR3nt: TGTGCCAGCAGCTTAACGTCAATCACAACCTACAATGAGCAGTTCTTC
CDR3aa: CASSLTSITTYNEQFF
d_gene: -
j_gene: TRBJ2-1
v_gene: TRBV11-3
abundance: -

CDR3nt: TGTGCCAGCAGCCAATACAGGACACATAGCAATCAGCCCCAGCATTTT
CDR3aa: CASSQYRTHSNQPQHF
d_gene: -
j_gene: TRBJ1-5
v_gene: TRBV16
abundance: -

CDR3nt: TGTGCCAGCAGGGCCGACAGGGTCGGCTATGGCTACACCTTC
CDR3aa: CASRADRVGYGYTF
d_gene: TRBD1
j_gene: TRBJ1-2
v_gene: TRBV6-4
abundance: -

CDR3nt: TGTGCCAGCAGTACCTCCCGGCGCGGGGTCACTGAAGCTTTCTTT
CDR3aa: CASSTSRRGVTEAFF
d_gene: -
j_gene: TRBJ1-1
v_gene: TRBV6-1
abundance: once

CDR3nt: TGTGCCAGCAGTACTCGACAGGGCGACACTGAAGCTTTCTTT
CDR3aa: CASSTRQGDTEAFF
d_gene: TRBD1
j_gene: TRBJ1-1
v_gene: TRBV2
abundance: once

CDR3nt: TGCGCCAGCAGTCGGGACAGGGAAGATCCTATCACCAAAAACATTCAGTACTTC
CDR3aa: CASSRDREDPITKNIQYF
d_gene: TRBD1
j_gene: TRBJ2-4
v_gene: TRBV23-1
abundance: -

CDR3nt: TGTGCCAGCAGCCATGGGGACCGAAACACCGGGGAGCTGTTTTTT
CDR3aa: CASSHGDRNTGELFF
d_gene: -
j_gene: TRBJ2-2
v_gene: TRBV7-2
abundance: -

CDR3nt: TGCGCCAGCAGCCTTGGACACTCCAATCAGCCCCAGCATTTT
CDR3aa: CASSLGHSNQPQHF
d_gene: -
j_gene: TRBJ1-5
v_gene: TRBV4-3
abundance: -

CDR3nt: TGTGCCAGCAGCTTGTGGGACACTGAAGCTTTCTTT
CDR3aa: CASSLWDTEAFF
d_gene: -
j_gene: TRBJ1-1
v_gene: TRBV5-6
abundance: -

CDR3nt: TGTGCCAGTAGTATAGGCCGCTCTGGGGCCAACGTCCTGACTTTC
CDR3aa: CASSIGRSGANVLTF
d_gene: -
j_gene: TRBJ2-6
v_gene: TRBV19
abundance: -

CDR3nt: TGTGCCAGCAGTCCAGGACGTTACACCATATATTTT
CDR3aa: CASSPGRYTIYF
d_gene: -
j_gene: TRBJ1-3
v_gene: TRBV6-6
abundance: -

CDR3nt: TGTGCCAGCGACTCTGGAAACACCATATATTTT
CDR3aa: CASDSGNTIYF
d_gene: -
j_gene: TRBJ1-3
v_gene: TRBV25-1
abundance: -

CDR3nt: TGTGCCAGCAGTTTACAGGCCCCTAATGAAAAACTGTTTTTT
CDR3aa: CASSLQAPNEKLFF
d_gene: -
j_gene: TRBJ1-4
v_gene: TRBV28
abundance: few

CDR3nt: TGTGCCATCAGGCCCAACAGGGATTCGTACGAGCAGTACTTC
CDR3aa: CAIRPNRDSYEQYF
d_gene: -
j_gene: TRBJ2-7
v_gene: TRBV10-3
abundance: -

CDR3nt: TGTGCCAACCAACGAGGTGTCGGGGAGCTGTTTTTT
CDR3aa: CANQRGVGELFF
d_gene: -
j_gene: TRBJ2-2
v_gene: TRBV7-9
abundance: -

CDR3nt: TGTGCCAGCAGCTTGATCCAGGGGGACGAGCAGTACTTC
CDR3aa: CASSLIQGDEQYF
d_gene: TRBD1
j_gene: TRBJ2-7
v_gene: TRBV7-9
abundance: -

CDR3nt: TGTGCCAGCAGCTTAGCCGCAGGGGGCTCCTACAATGAGCAGTTCTTC
CDR3aa: CASSLAAGGSYNEQFF
d_gene: TRBD1
j_gene: TRBJ2-1
v_gene: TRBV7-2
abundance: once

CDR3nt: TGTGCCAGCAGTGAAAGCATACCAGGGGGCGCGAGGTATGGCTACACCTTC
CDR3aa: CASSESIPGGARYGYTF
d_gene: TRBD1
j_gene: TRBJ1-2
v_gene: TRBV6-1
abundance: -

CDR3nt: TGTGCCAGCAGCTTGCCTGGGACAACCCAGCAAGAGACCCAGTACTTC
CDR3aa: CASSLPGTTQQETQYF
d_gene: -
j_gene: TRBJ2-5
v_gene: TRBV5-4
abundance: once

CDR3nt: TGTGCCAGCTCTGACGGGGCCTACGAGCAGTACTTC
CDR3aa: CASSDGAYEQYF
d_gene: -
j_gene: TRBJ2-7
v_gene: TRBV28
abundance: once

CDR3nt: TGTGCCAGCAGTTACGGGGACAGGGACCAAGAGACCCAGTACTTC
CDR3aa: CASSYGDRDQETQYF
d_gene: TRBD1
j_gene: TRBJ2-5
v_gene: TRBV6-6
abundance: -

CDR3nt: TGCGCCAGCAGTGAGTCGAACCGGAAGGGTGAAAAACTGTTTTTT
CDR3aa: CASSESNRKGEKLFF
d_gene: -
j_gene: TRBJ1-4
v_gene: TRBV10-1
abundance: -

CDR3nt: TGTGCCAGTACTCCTACCTGGAACACTGAAGCTTTCTTT
CDR3aa: CASTPTWNTEAFF
d_gene: -
j_gene: TRBJ1-1
v_gene: TRBV19
abundance: few

CDR3nt: TGTGCCAGCAGTCGTAGAGTAGCTAACTATGGCTACACCTTC
CDR3aa: CASSRRVANYGYTF
d_gene: -
j_gene: TRBJ1-2
v_gene: TRBV5-6
abundance: -

CDR3nt: TGCGCCAGCAGCGCAGGACAGGGGTCTGAAGCTTTCTTT
CDR3aa: CASSAGQGSEAFF
d_gene: TRBD1
j_gene: TRBJ1-1
v_gene: TRBV5-1
abundance: -

CDR3nt: TGCGCCAGCAGCCAAGTATTTACTAGCGGGAGTACTGGGTCCTACAATGAGCAGTTCTTC
CDR3aa: CASSQVFTSGSTGSYNEQFF
d_gene: TRBD2
j_gene: TRBJ2-1
v_gene: TRBV4-1
abundance: -

CDR3nt: TGTGCCAGCAGCTTAGTACAGGGAGCCTACGAGCAGTACTTC
CDR3aa: CASSLVQGAYEQYF
d_gene: -
j_gene: TRBJ2-7
v_gene: TRBV7-2
abundance: -

CDR3nt: TGCGCCAGCAGCTTTCCAGGGGGCAGCAACGAGCAGTACTTC
CDR3aa: CASSFPGGSNEQYF
d_gene: TRBD1
j_gene: TRBJ2-7
v_gene: TRBV5-1
abundance: -

CDR3nt: TGTGCCAGCAGCCAAGCCCAACGGTATGGCTACACCTTC
CDR3aa: CASSQAQRYGYTF
d_gene: -
j_gene: TRBJ1-2
v_gene: TRBV4-2
abundance: -

CDR3nt: TGTGCCAGCAGCTTGACTAGCGGGGGGCAGGATGAGCAGTTCTTC
CDR3aa: CASSLTSGGQDEQFF
d_gene: TRBD2
j_gene: TRBJ2-1
v_gene: TRBV5-4
abundance: -

CDR3nt: TGTGCCAGTAGTATAAGAGGGCTGATTAGCAATCAGCCCCAGCATTTT
CDR3aa: CASSIRGLISNQPQHF
d_gene: -
j_gene: TRBJ1-5
v_gene: TRBV19
abundance: few

CDR3nt: TGCGCCAGCAGCCAGGACAGGGCTGAAAAACTGTTTTTT
CDR3aa: CASSQDRAEKLFF
d_gene: TRBD1
j_gene: TRBJ1-4
v_gene: TRBV4-1
abundance: -

CDR3nt: TGTGCCAGCGCCCGACAGGCCTCTGGAAACACCATATATTTT
CDR3aa: CASARQASGNTIYF
d_gene: -
j_gene: TRBJ1-3
v_gene: TRBV2
abundance: -

CDR3nt: TGCGCCAGCAGCCTGCGGACAGGGCGGTTGGACACTGAAGCTTTCTTT
CDR3aa: CASSLRTGRLDTEAFF
d_gene: TRBD1
j_gene: TRBJ1-1
v_gene: TRBV5-1
abundance: -

CDR3nt: TGCGCCAGCAGCCCCGTCGATACAGGGTACGAGCAGTACTTC
CDR3aa: CASSPVDTGYEQYF
d_gene: -
j_gene: TRBJ2-7
v_gene: TRBV5-1
abundance: once

CDR3nt: TGTGCCAGTAGTATTGGCAGATCCTACAATGAGCAGTTCTTC
CDR3aa: CASSIGRSYNEQFF
d_gene: -
j_gene: TRBJ2-1
v_gene: TRBV19
abundance: once

CDR3nt: TGTGCCAGTAGTCTAGCGGGAAGGGGCGAGCAGTACTTC
CDR3aa: CASSLAGRGEQYF
d_gene: TRBD2
j_gene: TRBJ2-7
v_gene: TRBV19
abundance: -

CDR3nt: TGTGCCAGCTCACCACTAGCCACAGATACGCAGTATTTT
CDR3aa: CASSPLATDTQYF
d_gene: -
j_gene: TRBJ2-3
v_gene: TRBV18
abundance: -

CDR3nt: TGCGCCAGCAGCTTGGTGCGTATGTCCTACGAGCAGTACTTC
CDR3aa: CASSLVRMSYEQYF
d_gene: -
j_gene: TRBJ2-7
v_gene: TRBV5-1
abundance: -

CDR3nt: TGTGCCAGCAGCTTAGAGGGGGACAGGAACACTGAAGCTTTCTTT
CDR3aa: CASSLEGDRNTEAFF
d_gene: TRBD1
j_gene: TRBJ1-1
v_gene: TRBV13
abundance: -